These 8 T cell receptor beta chains share one sample of origin, sequenced in a study of yellow fever vaccine responses in identical twins (dated by TCRdb to 2017 to 2018). The library was produced with RT-PCR. These reads were obtained on an Illumina HiSeq 2500. TCRdb handled the public reads itself, with Q25 trimming in fastp and clone calling in MiXCR, and kept productive beta chains. Identical CDR3 protein sequences are pooled into one entry, listed with their most common genes and DNA. Counted in this sample were under 25,000 distinct CDR3 sequences; around three quarters of them appeared once. More than 2% of the sample is held by the ten biggest clonotypes. This specimen consisted of T cells from blood (PBMCs), unsorted or a sorted subset (not recorded which), obtained before or after yellow fever vaccination (not recorded which). The receptors originated from a woman aged 18-30 years who received the yellow fever vaccine. Donor details come from another sample of the same person, matched by shared clones.

This chain uses TRBV28 with TRBJ2-1, with 8 bases lining up with TRBD1. After removal of 3 bases from V and 6 bases from J, the junction contained 7 bases not matched to a gene. CDR3 size: 15 residues. The germline V gene encodes CDR1 MDHEN and CDR2 SYDVKM. The CDR3 bases are TGTGCCAGCAGTTTGTCCAGGGGGCTAGGCAATGAGCAGTTCTTC. Translating it yields CASSLSRGLGNEQFF.

The DNA for the CDR3 is TGTGCCAGCAGTGATGACAGGGCAGACACTGAAGCTTTCTTT. It yields the protein CASSDDRADTEAFF. This rearrangement joins TRBV2 to TRBJ1-1; 7 bases match TRBD1. This CDR3 has 14 residues. Germline CDR1 is SNHLY and CDR2 is FYNNEI. Germline trimming cut 3 bases from V and 3 bases from J; bases unmatched to any gene: 4.

A few counts support this clonotype. The chain links TRBV5-1 to TRBJ1-4, with D unclear. The CDR3 contains 14 residues. In germline, CDR1 is SGHRS, CDR2 YFSETQ. Trimming pared 4 bases from V and 3 bases from J, leaving 10 bases between. CDR3 in amino acids: CASSPRTPNEKLFF. CDR3 in DNA: TGCGCCAGCAGCCCCAGGACCCCTAATGAAAAACTGTTTTTT. Based on the CDR3 plus reference TRBV5-1 and TRBJ1-4, the full variable domain is KAGVTQTPRYLIKTRGQQVTLSCSPISGHRSVSWYQQTPGQGLQFLFEYFSETQRNKGNFPGRFSGRQFSNSRSEMNVSTLELGDSALYLCASSPRTPNEKLFFGSGTQLSVL.

V and J are TRBV27 and TRBJ2-7; 10 bases map to TRBD2. V was pared by 2 bases and J by 7 bases, with 5 bases of the junction left unmatched. The germline V gene has CDR1 MNHEY and CDR2 SMNVEV (reference sequence). This CDR3 is built from 14 residues. The DNA for the CDR3 is TGTGCCAGCAGTTTACTAGCGGGAGTGGGTGAGCAGTACTTC. Encoded protein: CASSLLAGVGEQYF.

V usage is TRBV2 and J usage is TRBJ2-3; TRBD1 is a possible D gene (6 bases). V lost 7 bases, J lost 6 bases, and 29 bases lay in between. The CDR3 totals 18 residues. Germline lookup yields CDR1 SNHLY and CDR2 FYNNEI. As DNA, the CDR3 is TGTGCCAGCACCTCTAGGTCTGGGCTCCAGGGGAGAAGCGATACGCAGTATTTT. It is translated as CASTSRSGLQGRSDTQYF.

The CDR3 region has the DNA TGTGCCAGCTCACGGGGTAAGGCTGAAGCTTTCTTT. It encodes CASSRGKAEAFF. The chain couples TRBV18 to TRBJ1-1; no reliable D call. This CDR3 spans 12 amino acids. Germline CDR1 reads KGHSH; CDR2 reads LQKENI. The V end lost 4 bases, the J end lost 6 bases, and 9 bases lay between the germline ends.

The genes are TRBV11-1 and TRBJ1-2; 7 bases match TRBD1. CDR3 length: 14 amino acids. Trimming removed 5 bases from V and 5 bases from J; junction bases left unmatched: 8. CDR1 is SGHAT and CDR2 is FQDESV in the germline V gene (reference sequence). This CDR3 reads CASSPPGQKYGYTF. The CDR3 DNA follows: TGTGCCAGCAGCCCACCGGGACAGAAGTATGGCTACACCTTC.

This chain links TRBV3-1 with TRBJ1-4, with 10 bases matching TRBD1. V trimming: 5 bases; J trimming: 3 bases; junction bases outside the gene matches: 3. CDR3 length equals 15 residues. The germline V gene encodes CDR1 LGHDT and CDR2 YNNKEL (reference sequence). CDR3 coding DNA: TGTGCCAGCAGCGGACAGGGGGTGGCTAATGAAAAACTGTTTTTT. It is translated as CASSGQGVANEKLFF.